These 5 T cell receptor beta chains were sequenced from one sample in a study of CD8 T cells in Susac syndrome. Random-hexamer reverse transcription was applied to about 0.5 to 1 ug RNA. MiXCR, run by TCRdb on the immunoSEQ multiplex PCR reads, gives a single entry per CDR3 protein. The sample lists fewer than 200,000 distinct CDR3 sequences, about 91% occurring once. The specimen sequenced was CD4+ T cells from PBMCs. The receptors derive from a human donor with Susac syndrome.

This clonotype was recorded only once. The chain combines TRBV12-3 or TRBV12-4 with TRBJ2-1, with TRBD1 identical over 9 bases. The CDR3 runs 16 residues. J lost 0 bases, V lost 5 bases, and 5 bases had no gene match. The CDR3 spells CASSKGQGSSYNEQFF. The CDR3 coding sequence is TGTGCCAGCAGTAAGGGACAGGGAAGCTCCTACAATGAGCAGTTCTTC.

CDR3 sequence (DNA): TGTGCCAGCAGTTACACCAGCCCTGCGGATACGCAGTATTTT. Its protein is CASSYTSPADTQYF. The chain links TRBV6-5 to TRBJ2-3; no definite D call. Germline CDR1 is MNHEY and CDR2 is SVGAGI. This CDR3 spans 14 amino acids. Trimming took 2 bases from V and 6 from J, leaving 12 bases between them.

The chain joins TRBV3-1 to TRBJ1-2; no firm D call. Trimming stripped 1 base from V and 4 bases from J, with 19 bases between. The CDR3 spans 17 residues. Germline assignment: CDR1 LGHDT and CDR2 YNNKEL (reference sequence). The CDR3 sequence: CASSQVWADKPTYGYTF. The CDR3, as DNA: TGTGCCAGCAGCCAAGTCTGGGCAGACAAGCCCACCTATGGCTACACCTTC.

This rearrangement joins TRBV19 to TRBJ1-2, with D perhaps matching TRBD1 (5 bases). The V gene's germline CDR1 is LNHDA and CDR2 SQIVND (reference sequence). The CDR3 is 14 amino acids. V lost 6 bases, J lost 2 bases, and 13 bases lay in between. CDR3 nucleotide sequence: TGTGCCAGTAGCCAAGAGACAGCGAACTATGGCTACACCTTC. It specifies CASSQETANYGYTF.

V is TRBV7-2 and J is TRBJ1-1; D may be TRBD1 (5 bases). Trimming left V 3 bases short and J 10 bases short, with 12 bases between. CDR1 and CDR2 (germline): SGHTA, FQGNSA. The CDR3 spans 12 residues. The CDR3 region is CASSFMPGGAFF. CDR3 DNA: TGTGCCAGCAGCTTCATGCCCGGGGGAGCTTTCTTT.